The present T cell receptor beta chain was sequenced within a study of cytomegalovirus exposure and HLA in healthy donors. The ends lost 5 bases at V and 5 bases at J; junction bases unmatched: 3. The CDR3 totals 13 residues. Germline CDR1 is KGHSH and CDR2 is LQKENI. PCR employed 60 Vbeta and 13 Jbeta primers. Some clones are missing from TCRdb's copy, which holds only in-frame ones; the method was immunoSEQ multiplex PCR. In the table there are tens of thousands of clones, about 80% of which are singletons. A note on this clone: Its target is not known.

Whole-study findings and limits: It was reported in a later analysis that an Asian-associated ancestry cluster showed fewer N-insertions than the roughly 620-donor mean.

Healthy individuals who donated bone marrow served as the donors. This clonotype originated in a female donor in good health and CMV-seronegative. The sample consisted of PBMCs. The J gene is TRBJ1-1, the V gene TRBV18; TRBD1 agrees at 9 bases. The CDR3 DNA sequence: TGTGCCAGCTCATCGGACAGGGGAACTGAAGCTTTCTTT. It specifies CASSSDRGTEAFF.